The present TCR beta chain was sequenced within a study of blood T cells in healthy people across ages. Together with a sample-barcoded 5' primer, a J-beta primer mix was included in a second PCR lasting about 7 to 12 cycles. TCRdb re-analysed the 5' RACE reads in MiXCR, keeping a single row per CDR3 protein. The data show roughly 680,000 distinct CDR3 sequences, around a fifth seen once. This clonotype was recorded a few times. Its antigen is currently unknown. Regarding the study as a whole: Diversity estimates from one million T cells were considered underestimates.

V lost 2 bases and J 9 bases, leaving 11 bases between the germline ends. The CDR3 loop spans 12 amino acids. CDR1 is MDHEN and CDR2 is SYDVKM in the germline V gene. Sequenced input: blood. The clonotype comes from an older man in good health. This chain connects TRBV28 to TRBJ2-7; D is uncertain. For the CDR3, the DNA is TGTGCCAGCAGTTTAAGTTTATTGGGGCAGTACTTC. Amino acids: CASSLSLLGQYF.